The sequence of this T cell receptor (beta chain) was determined in a study of cytomegalovirus exposure and HLA in healthy donors. Study-wide context: Earlier, approximately 110 million unique TCR beta sequences were recovered from approximately 180 million T cells by an analysis.

Study-wide findings and caveats: TCR beta chain V- and J-gene trimming was linked, in a later analysis, to a missense variant in DCLRE1C. The authors confirmed in vitro that three CMV-associated chains were specific for CMV antigens.

In this sample, this clone turned up a few times. Its antigen is unknown. The primer mix had 60 Vbeta and 13 Jbeta primers. Original handling: Counted up in a later analysis, unique TCR beta chains came to about 80 million, with some 11 million shared. Profiled with immunoSEQ multiplex PCR; TCRdb holds only in-frame clones, not every one. V, J and clone size derive from that table, while D and trimming were established from the DNA sequence. Of tens of thousands of clones in the sample, roughly 67% are singletons; the top ten hold 5.5% to 6.5%. This receptor was taken from a boy aged 5-17 years in good health and CMV-seropositive. Sequenced material: PBMCs.

The CDR3 loop is CASSRGGTSGGTSTDTQYF. The CDR3, as DNA: TGTGCCAGCAGCAGGGGCGGGACTAGCGGGGGCACTAGCACAGATACGCAGTATTTT. The chain is built from TRBV5-4 and TRBJ2-3, with 14 nucleotides matching TRBD2. Germline V gene data show CDR1 as SGHNT and CDR2 as YYREEE (reference sequence). This CDR3 comprises 19 residues. Losses at the gene ends were 4 bases for V and 0 bases for J; bases not matched to a gene: 10.